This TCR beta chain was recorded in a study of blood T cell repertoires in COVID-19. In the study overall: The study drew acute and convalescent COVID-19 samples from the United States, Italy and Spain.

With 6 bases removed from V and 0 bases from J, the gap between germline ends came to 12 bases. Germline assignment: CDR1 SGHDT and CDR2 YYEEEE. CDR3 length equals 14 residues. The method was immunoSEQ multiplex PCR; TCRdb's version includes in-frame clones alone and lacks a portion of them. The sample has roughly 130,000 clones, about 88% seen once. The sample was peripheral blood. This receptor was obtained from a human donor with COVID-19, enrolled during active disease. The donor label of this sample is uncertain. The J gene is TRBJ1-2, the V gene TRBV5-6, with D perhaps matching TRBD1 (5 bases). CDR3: CASTPGGPNYGYTF. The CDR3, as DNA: TGTGCCAGCACCCCCGGGGGACCTAACTATGGCTACACCTTC.